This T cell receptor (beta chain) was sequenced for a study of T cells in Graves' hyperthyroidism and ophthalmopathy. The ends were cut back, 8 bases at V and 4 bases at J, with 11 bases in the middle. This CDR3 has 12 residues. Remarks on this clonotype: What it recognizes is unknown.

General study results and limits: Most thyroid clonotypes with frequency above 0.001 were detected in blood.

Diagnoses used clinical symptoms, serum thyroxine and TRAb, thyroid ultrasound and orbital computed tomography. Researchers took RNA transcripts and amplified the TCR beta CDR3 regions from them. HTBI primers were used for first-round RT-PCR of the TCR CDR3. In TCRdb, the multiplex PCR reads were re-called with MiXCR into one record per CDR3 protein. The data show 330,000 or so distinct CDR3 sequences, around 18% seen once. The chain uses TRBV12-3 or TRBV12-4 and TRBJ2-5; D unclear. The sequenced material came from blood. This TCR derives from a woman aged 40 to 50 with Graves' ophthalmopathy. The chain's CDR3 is CASGQSGETQYF. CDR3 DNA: TGTGCCAGCGGGCAGTCGGGAGAGACCCAGTACTTC.